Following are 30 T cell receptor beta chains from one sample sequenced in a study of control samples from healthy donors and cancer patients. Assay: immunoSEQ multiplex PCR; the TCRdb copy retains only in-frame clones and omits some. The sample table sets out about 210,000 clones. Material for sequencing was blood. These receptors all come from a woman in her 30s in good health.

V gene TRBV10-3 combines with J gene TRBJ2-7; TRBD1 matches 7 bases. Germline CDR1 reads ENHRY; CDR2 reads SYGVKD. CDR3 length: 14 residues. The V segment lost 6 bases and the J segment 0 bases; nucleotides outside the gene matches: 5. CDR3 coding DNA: TGTGCCATCAGAAGGACAGGTAGCTCCTACGAGCAGTACTTC. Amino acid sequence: CAIRRTGSSYEQYF.

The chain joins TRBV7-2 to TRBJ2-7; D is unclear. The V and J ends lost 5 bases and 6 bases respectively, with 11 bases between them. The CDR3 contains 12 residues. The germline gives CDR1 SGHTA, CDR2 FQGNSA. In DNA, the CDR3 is TGTGCCAGCAGCCCGCGGACGATCGAGCAGTACTTC. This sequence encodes CASSPRTIEQYF. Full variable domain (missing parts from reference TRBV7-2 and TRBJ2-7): GAGVSQSPSNKVTEKGKDVELRCDPISGHTALYWYRQSLGQGLEFLIYFQGNSAPDKSGLPSDRFSAERTGGSVSTLTIQRTQQEDSAVYLCASSPRTIEQYFGPGTRLTVT.

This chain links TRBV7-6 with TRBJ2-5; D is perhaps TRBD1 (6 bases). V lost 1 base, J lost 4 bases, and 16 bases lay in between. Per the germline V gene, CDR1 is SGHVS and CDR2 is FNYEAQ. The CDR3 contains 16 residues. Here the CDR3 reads CASSLGIQGPGETQYF. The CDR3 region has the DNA TGTGCCAGCAGCTTAGGGATACAGGGACCGGGAGAGACCCAGTACTTC.

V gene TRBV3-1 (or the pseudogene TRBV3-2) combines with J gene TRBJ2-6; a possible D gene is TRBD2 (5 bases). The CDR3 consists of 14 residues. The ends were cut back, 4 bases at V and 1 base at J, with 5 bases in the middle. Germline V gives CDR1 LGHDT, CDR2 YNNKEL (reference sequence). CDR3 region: CASSRGSGANVLTF. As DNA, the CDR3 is TGTGCCAGCAGCCGAGGGTCTGGGGCCAACGTCCTGACTTTC.

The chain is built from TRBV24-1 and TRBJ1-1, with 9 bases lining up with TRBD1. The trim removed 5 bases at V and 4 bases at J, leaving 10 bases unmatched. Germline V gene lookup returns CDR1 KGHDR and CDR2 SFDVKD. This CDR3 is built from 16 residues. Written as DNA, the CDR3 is TGTGCCACCAGTGCCCGCCAACTGGGACAGGGCACTGAAGCTTTCTTT. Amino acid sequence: CATSARQLGQGTEAFF.

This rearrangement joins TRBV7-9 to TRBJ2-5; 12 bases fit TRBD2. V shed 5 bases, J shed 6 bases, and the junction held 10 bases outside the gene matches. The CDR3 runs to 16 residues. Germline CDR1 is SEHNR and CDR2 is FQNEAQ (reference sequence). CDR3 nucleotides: TGTGCCAGCAGCATTCAAACTAGCGGGGGGAGGAAGACCCAGTACTTC. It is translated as CASSIQTSGGRKTQYF.

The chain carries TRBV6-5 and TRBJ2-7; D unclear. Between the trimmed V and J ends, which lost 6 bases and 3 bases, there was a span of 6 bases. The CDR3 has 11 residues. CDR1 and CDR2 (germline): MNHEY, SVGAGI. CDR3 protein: CASRTGYEQYF. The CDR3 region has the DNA TGTGCCAGCAGAACGGGCTACGAGCAGTACTTC.

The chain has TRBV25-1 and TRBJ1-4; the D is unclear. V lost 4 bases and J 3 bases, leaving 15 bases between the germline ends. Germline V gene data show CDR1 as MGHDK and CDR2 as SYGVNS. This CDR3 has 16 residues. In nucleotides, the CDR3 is TGTGCCAGCAGTGCTCGGCATTATTTGGCTAATGAAAAACTGTTTTTT. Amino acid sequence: CASSARHYLANEKLFF.

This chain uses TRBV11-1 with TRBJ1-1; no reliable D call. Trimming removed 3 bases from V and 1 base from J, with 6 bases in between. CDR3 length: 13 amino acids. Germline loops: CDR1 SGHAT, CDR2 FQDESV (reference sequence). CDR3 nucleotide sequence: TGTGCCAGCAGCTTTGCAGGGAACACTGAAGCTTTCTTT. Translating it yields CASSFAGNTEAFF.

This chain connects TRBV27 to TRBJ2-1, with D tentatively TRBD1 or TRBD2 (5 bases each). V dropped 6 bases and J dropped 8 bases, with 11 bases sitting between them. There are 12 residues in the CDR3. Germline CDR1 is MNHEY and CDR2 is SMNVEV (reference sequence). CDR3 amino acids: CASSRRGDEQFF. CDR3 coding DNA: TGTGCCAGCAGCCGAAGAGGGGATGAGCAGTTCTTC.

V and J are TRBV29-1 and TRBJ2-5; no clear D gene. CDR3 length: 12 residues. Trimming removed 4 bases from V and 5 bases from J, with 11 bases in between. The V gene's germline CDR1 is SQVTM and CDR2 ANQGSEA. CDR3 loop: CSVGPGRETQYF. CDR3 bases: TGCAGCGTTGGTCCTGGGCGGGAGACCCAGTACTTC.

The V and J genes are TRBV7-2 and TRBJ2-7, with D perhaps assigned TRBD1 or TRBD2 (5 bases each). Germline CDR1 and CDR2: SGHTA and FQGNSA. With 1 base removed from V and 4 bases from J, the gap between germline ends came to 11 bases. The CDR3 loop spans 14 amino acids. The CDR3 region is CASSLGGVVYEQYF. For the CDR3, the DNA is TGTGCCAGCAGCTTAGGAGGGGTTGTGTACGAGCAGTACTTC.

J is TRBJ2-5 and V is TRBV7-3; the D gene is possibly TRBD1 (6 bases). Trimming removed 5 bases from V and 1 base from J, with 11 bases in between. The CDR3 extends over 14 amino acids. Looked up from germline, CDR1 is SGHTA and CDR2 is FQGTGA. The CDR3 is CASSAQGRQETQYF. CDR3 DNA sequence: TGTGCCAGCAGCGCTCAGGGGCGCCAAGAGACCCAGTACTTC.

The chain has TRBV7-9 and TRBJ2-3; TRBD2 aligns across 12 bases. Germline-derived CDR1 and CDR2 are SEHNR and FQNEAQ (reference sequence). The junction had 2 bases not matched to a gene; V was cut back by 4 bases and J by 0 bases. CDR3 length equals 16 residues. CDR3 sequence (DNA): TGTGCCAGCAGCTCAGGACTAGCGGGGAGCACAGATACGCAGTATTTT. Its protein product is CASSSGLAGSTDTQYF.

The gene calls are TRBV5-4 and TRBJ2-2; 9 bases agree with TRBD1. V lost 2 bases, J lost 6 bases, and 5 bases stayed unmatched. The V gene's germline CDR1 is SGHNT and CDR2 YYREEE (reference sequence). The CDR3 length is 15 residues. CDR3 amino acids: CASSFLTGGPGELFF. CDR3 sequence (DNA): TGTGCCAGCAGCTTTCTCACAGGGGGCCCCGGGGAGCTGTTTTTT.

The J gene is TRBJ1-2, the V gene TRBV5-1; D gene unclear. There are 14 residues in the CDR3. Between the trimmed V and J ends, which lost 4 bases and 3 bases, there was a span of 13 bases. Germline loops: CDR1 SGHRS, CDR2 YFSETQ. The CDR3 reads CASSLRGSDYGYTF. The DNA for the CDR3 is TGCGCCAGCAGCCTGAGAGGGTCGGACTATGGCTACACCTTC.

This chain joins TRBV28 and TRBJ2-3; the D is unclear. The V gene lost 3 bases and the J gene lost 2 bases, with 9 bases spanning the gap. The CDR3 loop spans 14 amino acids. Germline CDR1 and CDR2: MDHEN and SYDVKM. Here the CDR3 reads CASSFGRNTDTQYF. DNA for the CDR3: TGTGCCAGCAGTTTCGGGCGAAACACAGATACGCAGTATTTT.

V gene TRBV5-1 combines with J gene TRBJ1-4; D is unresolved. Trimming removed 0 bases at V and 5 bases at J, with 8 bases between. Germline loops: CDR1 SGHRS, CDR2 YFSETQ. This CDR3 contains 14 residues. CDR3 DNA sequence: TGCGCCAGCAGCTTGGCTGGGAAGAATGAAAAACTGTTTTTT. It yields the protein CASSLAGKNEKLFF. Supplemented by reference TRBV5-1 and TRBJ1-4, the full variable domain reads KAGVTQTPRYLIKTRGQQVTLSCSPISGHRSVSWYQQTPGQGLQFLFEYFSETQRNKGNFPGRFSGRQFSNSRSEMNVSTLELGDSALYLCASSLAGKNEKLFFGSGTQLSVL.

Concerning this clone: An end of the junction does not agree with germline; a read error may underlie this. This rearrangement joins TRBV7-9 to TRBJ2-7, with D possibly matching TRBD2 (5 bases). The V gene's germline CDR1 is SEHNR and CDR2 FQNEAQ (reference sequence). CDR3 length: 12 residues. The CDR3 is CASSASEGSAAF. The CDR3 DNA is TGTGCCAGCAGCGCATCCGAAGGGAGCGCGGCCTTC.

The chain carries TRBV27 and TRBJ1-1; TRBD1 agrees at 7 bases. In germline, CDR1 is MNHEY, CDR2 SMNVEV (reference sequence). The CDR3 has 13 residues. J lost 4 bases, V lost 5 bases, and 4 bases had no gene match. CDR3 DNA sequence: TGTGCCAGCAGTCTACAGGGGCGCACTGAAGCTTTCTTT. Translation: CASSLQGRTEAFF.

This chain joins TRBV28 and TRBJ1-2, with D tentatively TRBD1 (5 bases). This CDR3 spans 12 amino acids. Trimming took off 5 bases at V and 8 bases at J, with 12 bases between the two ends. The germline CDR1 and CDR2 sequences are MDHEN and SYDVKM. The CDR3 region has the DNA TGTGCCAGCAGTACTTCAGGGTTCGGCTACACCTTC. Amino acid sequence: CASSTSGFGYTF.

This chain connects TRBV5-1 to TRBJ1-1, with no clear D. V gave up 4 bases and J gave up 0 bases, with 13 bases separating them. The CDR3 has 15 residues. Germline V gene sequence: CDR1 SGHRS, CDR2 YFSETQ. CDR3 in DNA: TGCGCCAGCAGCACAGCAGGTATCATGAACACTGAAGCTTTCTTT. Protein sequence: CASSTAGIMNTEAFF.

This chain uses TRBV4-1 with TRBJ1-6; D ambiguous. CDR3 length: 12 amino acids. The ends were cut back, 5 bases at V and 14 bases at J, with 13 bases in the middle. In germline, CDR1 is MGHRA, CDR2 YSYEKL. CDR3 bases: TGCGCCAGCAGCAAGCCCGCTTCGGCCCTCCACTTT. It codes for CASSKPASALHF.

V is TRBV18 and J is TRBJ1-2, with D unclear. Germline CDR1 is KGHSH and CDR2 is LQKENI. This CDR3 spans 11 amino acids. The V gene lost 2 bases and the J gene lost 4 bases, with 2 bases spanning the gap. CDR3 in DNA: TGTGCCAGCTCACCAGGCTATGGCTACACCTTC. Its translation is CASSPGYGYTF.

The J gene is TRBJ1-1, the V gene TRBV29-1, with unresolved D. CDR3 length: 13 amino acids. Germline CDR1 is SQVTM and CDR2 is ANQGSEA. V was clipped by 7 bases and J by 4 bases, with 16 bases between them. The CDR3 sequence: CSGIGTASTEAFF. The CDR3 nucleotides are TGCAGCGGGATAGGTACAGCCAGCACTGAAGCTTTCTTT.

CDR3 DNA: TGTGCCAGCTCACCAATCATCTCTACAGGGATGTCCTATAATTCACCCCTCCACTTT. Its translation is CASSPIISTGMSYNSPLHF. The chain carries TRBV18 and TRBJ1-6, with D possibly being TRBD1 (6 bases). CDR3 size: 19 residues. CDR1 and CDR2 (germline): KGHSH, LQKENI. V dropped 2 bases and J dropped 1 base, with 18 bases sitting between them.

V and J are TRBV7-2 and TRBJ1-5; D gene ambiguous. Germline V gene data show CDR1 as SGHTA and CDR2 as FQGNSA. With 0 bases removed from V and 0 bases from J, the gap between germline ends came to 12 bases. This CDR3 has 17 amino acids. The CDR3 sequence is CASSLALAGYSNQPQHF. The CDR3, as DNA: TGTGCCAGCAGCTTAGCTTTGGCAGGATATAGCAATCAGCCCCAGCATTTT.

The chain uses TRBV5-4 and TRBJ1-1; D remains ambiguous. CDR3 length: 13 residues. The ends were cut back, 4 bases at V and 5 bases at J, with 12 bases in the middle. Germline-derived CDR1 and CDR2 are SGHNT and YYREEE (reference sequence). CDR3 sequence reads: CASSRVVGTEAFF. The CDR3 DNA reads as TGTGCCAGCAGCAGGGTTGTAGGGACTGAAGCTTTCTTT.

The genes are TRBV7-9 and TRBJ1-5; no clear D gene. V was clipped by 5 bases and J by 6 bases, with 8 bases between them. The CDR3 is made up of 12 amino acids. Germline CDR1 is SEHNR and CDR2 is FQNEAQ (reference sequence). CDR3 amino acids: CASSITGQPQHF. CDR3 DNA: TGTGCCAGCAGCATAACCGGTCAGCCCCAGCATTTT.

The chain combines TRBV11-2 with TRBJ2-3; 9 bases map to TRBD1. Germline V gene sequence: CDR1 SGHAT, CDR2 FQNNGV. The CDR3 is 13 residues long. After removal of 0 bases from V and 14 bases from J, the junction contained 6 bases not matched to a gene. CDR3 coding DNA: TGTGCCAGCAGCTTAGATCTGGGACAGGGCGGGTATTTT. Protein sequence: CASSLDLGQGGYF.